This T cell receptor (beta chain) derives from a study of T cell clonotyping in hematopoietic cell transplantation. Study as a whole: Samples: about 28 days before transplant, then days 30, 100 and 180 after. Notes on the study in general: No sorting was done, leaving CD4 and CD8 contributions mixed.

A note on this clone: Its target is unknown.

TCRdb's copy holds only in-frame clones and misses some; the assay was immunoSEQ multiplex PCR. The profile covers about 15,000 clones, with about 60% appearing a single time and around a tenth taken by the ten largest. This CDR3 has 13 amino acids. The germline V gene has CDR1 SGHTA and CDR2 FQGNSA. V lost 5 bases and J lost 5, with 9 bases in between. Sequencing was carried out using PBMCs. The TCR sequence derives from a human donor who either received an allogeneic hematopoietic cell transplant for a myeloid malignancy or was a related donor (not recorded which). Some clones in this sample may be carry-over from other donors' samples. The chain couples TRBV7-2 to TRBJ2-2; D call uncertain. The DNA for the CDR3 is TGTGCCAGCAGCCCTCACATGACCGGGGAGCTGTTTTTT. This codes for CASSPHMTGELFF. Combining the CDR3 with reference TRBV7-2 and TRBJ2-2 gives the whole variable domain GAGVSQSPSNKVTEKGKDVELRCDPISGHTALYWYRQSLGQGLEFLIYFQGNSAPDKSGLPSDRFSAERTGGSVSTLTIQRTQQEDSAVYLCASSPHMTGELFFGEGSRLTVL.